The source of this TCR beta chain is a study of cytomegalovirus exposure and HLA in healthy donors. Study-wide results and limits: About 87% or about 30% of the time was how often most TCR beta V segments were productive, according to an earlier analysis. Presence/absence analyses rested on an assumption that sequencing depth was roughly uniform across donors. Follow-up analysis found HLA locus-dependent TCR association rates, highest for DRB1 and lowest for HLA-C.

Use of 60 Vbeta and 13 Jbeta primers characterized the PCR. TCRdb's table, derived via immunoSEQ multiplex PCR, lists solely in-frame clones and lacks some. The table records some 130,000 clones, 60% to 85% of them present only once. As concerns this clone: Antigen specificity is unknown.

CDR1 and CDR2 from the germline V gene are SGHVS and FQNEAQ. The CDR3 consists of 16 residues. Between the trimmed V and J ends, which lost 1 base and 2 bases, there was a span of 15 bases. Donors were ostensibly healthy at sampling, although undocumented immune exposures were probable. The clonotype comes from a young woman in good health and CMV-seropositive. The sample taken for sequencing was PBMCs. The rearrangement links TRBV7-8 to TRBJ2-7; maybe TRBD2 (6 bases). CDR3 bases: TGTGCCAGCAGCTTAGGGACTACCCCGATGGCCTACGAGCAGTACTTC. It translates to CASSLGTTPMAYEQYF.